The 13 T cell receptor beta chains in this list originate from one sample, sequenced in a study of early T cells in non-severe SARS-CoV-2 infection. TCRdb independently ran MiXCR on the 5' RACE reads; one entry per CDR3 protein. Among around 44,000 distinct CDR3 sequences listed, roughly 7.7% were seen once. The sample was whole blood. The origin of the receptors is an adult who was a healthcare worker with PCR-confirmed SARS-CoV-2 infection or an uninfected control (not recorded which).

The chain links TRBV6-2 or TRBV6-3 to TRBJ2-2, with D possibly TRBD2 on 6 matching bases. Trimming cost V 5 bases and J 9 bases, with 22 bases left between them. The CDR3 loop spans 16 amino acids. Germline V gives CDR1 MNHEY, CDR2 SVGEGT. For the CDR3, the DNA is TGTGCCAGCAGTGACTTGGTGGAGGGATGCGACCGGGAGCTGTTTTTT. Translated, it gives CASSDLVEGCDRELFF.

This clonotype was seen at least ten times. V usage is TRBV28 and J usage is TRBJ1-1; tentatively, D is TRBD1 (5 bases). This CDR3 region has 13 residues. V was trimmed by 10 bases and J by 0 bases, leaving 12 bases between them. Germline V lookup: CDR1 MDHEN, CDR2 SYDVKM. CDR3 nucleotides: TGTGCCACCGGGGCAAGCATGAACACTGAAGCTTTCTTT. Translation gives CATGASMNTEAFF.

Many counts were recorded for this clonotype. This chain links TRBV19 with TRBJ2-5; D uncertain. Trimming left V 6 bases short and J 2 bases short, with 4 bases between. CDR3 length: 11 amino acids. CDR1 and CDR2 (germline): LNHDA, SQIVND (reference sequence). DNA of the CDR3: TGTGCCAGTAGCGCACAAGAGACCCAGTACTTC. The encoded protein is CASSAQETQYF.

CDR3 DNA: TGTGCCACCAACAGGGGTAACACCGGGGAGCTGTTTTTT. Translating it yields CATNRGNTGELFF. V usage is TRBV7-9 and J usage is TRBJ2-2; 7 nucleotides match TRBD1. CDR1 and CDR2 from the germline V gene are SEHNR and FQNEAQ (reference sequence). Germline trimming cut 10 bases from V and 2 bases from J; bases unmatched to any gene: 4. CDR3 length: 13 residues.

The chain combines TRBV28 with TRBJ2-1, with 9 bases matching TRBD1. Germline V lookup: CDR1 MDHEN, CDR2 SYDVKM. This CDR3 has 18 residues. V dropped 5 bases and J dropped 5; count of bases not matched to a gene: 16. In DNA form, the CDR3 reads TGTGCCAGCAGTCCATCTCTTACCGGGACAGGGATCCACAATGAGCAGTTCTTC. It is translated as CASSPSLTGTGIHNEQFF.

At least ten counts were recorded for this clonotype. V and J are TRBV29-1 and TRBJ2-3; D not certain. V was pared by 2 bases and J by 5 bases, with 11 bases between. This CDR3 spans 13 amino acids. Germline-derived CDR1 and CDR2 are SQVTM and ANQGSEA. The CDR3 DNA follows: TGCAGCGTTGAATTGCAGGTACAAGATACGCAGTATTTT. Amino acid sequence: CSVELQVQDTQYF.

This clonotype showed up many times. The chain employs TRBV10-2 and TRBJ2-3; no definite D call. The germline V and J ends were trimmed by 0 bases and 4 bases, with 5 bases remaining between them. The CDR3 has 13 residues. Germline V gene data show CDR1 as WSHSY and CDR2 as SAAADI. CDR3 loop: CASSESRADTQYF. Here the CDR3 DNA reads TGCGCCAGCAGTGAGTCACGAGCAGATACGCAGTATTTT.

The table lists this clonotype with a few counts. This chain connects TRBV25-1 to TRBJ2-7, with D perhaps TRBD2 (5 bases). This CDR3 spans 12 amino acids. Deletions cut 7 bases from V and 2 bases from J, with 9 bases between. Germline CDR1 and CDR2: MGHDK and SYGVNS. Here the CDR3 reads CASKAETYEQYF. The CDR3 bases are TGTGCCAGCAAAGCGGAGACCTACGAGCAGTACTTC.

This clonotype was seen many times. The chain is built from TRBV5-1 and TRBJ1-6; D is possibly TRBD1 (6 bases). CDR3 length equals 13 residues. V lost 0 bases and J 11 bases, leaving 9 bases between the germline ends. Germline values: CDR1 SGHRS, CDR2 YFSETQ. CDR3 in amino acids: CASSLEQGPPLHF. CDR3 in DNA: TGCGCCAGCAGCTTGGAACAGGGCCCACCCCTCCACTTT.

This clonotype occurred many times. V usage is TRBV10-1 and J usage is TRBJ2-1, with 7 bases fitting TRBD1. The CDR3 loop spans 13 amino acids. After removal of 5 bases from V and 5 bases from J, the junction contained 3 bases not matched to a gene. Germline V gene data show CDR1 as WNHNN and CDR2 as SYGVQD (reference sequence). The CDR3 here is CASSYRGHNEQFF. The CDR3 coding sequence is TGCGCCAGCAGTTACAGGGGTCACAATGAGCAGTTCTTC.

This clonotype occurred many times. The chain couples TRBV4-1 to TRBJ2-7; the match to TRBD2 covers 9 bases. This CDR3 region has 15 residues. Germline CDR1 reads MGHRA; CDR2 reads YSYEKL. Trimming removed 4 bases from V and 7 bases from J; junction bases left unmatched: 11. CDR3 sequence: CASSPNMGLAGEQYF. In nucleotides, the CDR3 is TGCGCCAGCAGCCCCAATATGGGACTAGCAGGAGAGCAGTACTTC.

This clonotype was recorded many times. This rearrangement joins TRBV7-9 to TRBJ1-5; no clear D gene. Germline CDR1 and CDR2: SEHNR and FQNEAQ (reference sequence). The CDR3 loop spans 14 amino acids. V dropped 5 bases and J dropped 0 bases, with 8 bases sitting between them. CDR3 sequence reads: CASSQVGSNQPQHF. The CDR3 bases are TGTGCCAGCAGCCAAGTGGGTAGCAATCAGCCCCAGCATTTT.

This chain joins TRBV19 and TRBJ2-3, with D tentatively TRBD1 (6 bases). The V end was cut by 4 bases, the J end by 6 bases, with 17 bases between. Germline V gene data show CDR1 as LNHDA and CDR2 as SQIVND (reference sequence). CDR3 length: 15 amino acids. The CDR3 DNA is TGTGCCAGTAGTAAAGCTCTCGGGACATTTGATACGCAGTATTTT. Translating gives CASSKALGTFDTQYF.